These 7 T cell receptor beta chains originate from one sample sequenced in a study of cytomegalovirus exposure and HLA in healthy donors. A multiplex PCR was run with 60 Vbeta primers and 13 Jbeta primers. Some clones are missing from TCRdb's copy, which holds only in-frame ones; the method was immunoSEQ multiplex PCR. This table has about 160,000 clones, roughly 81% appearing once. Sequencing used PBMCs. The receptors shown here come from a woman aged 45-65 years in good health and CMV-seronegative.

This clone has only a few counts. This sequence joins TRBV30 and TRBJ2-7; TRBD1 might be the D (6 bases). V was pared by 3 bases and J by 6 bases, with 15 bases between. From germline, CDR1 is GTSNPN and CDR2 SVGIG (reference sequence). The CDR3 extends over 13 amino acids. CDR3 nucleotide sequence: TGTGCCTGGAGCGGTAGGGGGTTGGGCGAGCAGTACTTC. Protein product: CAWSGRGLGEQYF.

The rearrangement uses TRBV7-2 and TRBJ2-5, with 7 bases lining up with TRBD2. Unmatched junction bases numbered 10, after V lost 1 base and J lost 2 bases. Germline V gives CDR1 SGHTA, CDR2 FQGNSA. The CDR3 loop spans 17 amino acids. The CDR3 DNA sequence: TGTGCCAGCAGCTTAGGAGCGGGGCGCATTAGGCAAGAGACCCAGTACTTC. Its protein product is CASSLGAGRIRQETQYF.

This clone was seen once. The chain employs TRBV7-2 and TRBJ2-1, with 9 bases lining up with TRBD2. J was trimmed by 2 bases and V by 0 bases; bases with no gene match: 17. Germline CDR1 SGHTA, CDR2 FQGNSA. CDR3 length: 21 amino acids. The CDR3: CASSLARGGGRASSAYNEQFF. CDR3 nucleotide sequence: TGTGCCAGCAGCTTAGCGCGCGGCGGCGGGAGGGCCAGTAGCGCCTACAATGAGCAGTTCTTC.

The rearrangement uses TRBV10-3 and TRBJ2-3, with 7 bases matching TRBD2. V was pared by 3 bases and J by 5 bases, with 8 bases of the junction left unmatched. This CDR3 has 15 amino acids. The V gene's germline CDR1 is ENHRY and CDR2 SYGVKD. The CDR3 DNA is TGTGCCATCAGTGATGGCGGGGGAGGAGTAGATACGCAGTATTTT. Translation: CAISDGGGGVDTQYF.

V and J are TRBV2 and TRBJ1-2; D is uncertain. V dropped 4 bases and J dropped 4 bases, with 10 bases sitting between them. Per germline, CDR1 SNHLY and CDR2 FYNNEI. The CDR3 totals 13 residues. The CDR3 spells CASSVGEGYGYTF. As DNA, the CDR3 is TGTGCCAGCAGTGTCGGGGAGGGCTATGGCTACACCTTC. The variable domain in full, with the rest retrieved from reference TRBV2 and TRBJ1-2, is EPEVTQTPSHQVTQMGQEVILRCVPISNHLYFYWYRQILGQKVEFLVSFYNNEISEKSEIFDDQFSVERPDGSNFTLKIRSTKLEDSAMYFCASSVGEGYGYTFGSGTRLTVV.

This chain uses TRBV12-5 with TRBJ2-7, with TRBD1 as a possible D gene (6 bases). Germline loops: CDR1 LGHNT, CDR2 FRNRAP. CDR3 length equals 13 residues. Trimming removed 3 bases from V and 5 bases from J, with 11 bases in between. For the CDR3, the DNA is TGTGCTAGTGGTTTTGGGGGACACAACGAGCAGTACTTC. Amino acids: CASGFGGHNEQYF.

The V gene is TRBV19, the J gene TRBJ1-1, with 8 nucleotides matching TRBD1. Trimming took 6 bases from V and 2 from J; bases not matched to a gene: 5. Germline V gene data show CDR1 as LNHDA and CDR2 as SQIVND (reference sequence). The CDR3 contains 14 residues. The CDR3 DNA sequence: TGTGCCAGTAGCCGGACAGGGCAAAACACTGAAGCTTTCTTT. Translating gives CASSRTGQNTEAFF.